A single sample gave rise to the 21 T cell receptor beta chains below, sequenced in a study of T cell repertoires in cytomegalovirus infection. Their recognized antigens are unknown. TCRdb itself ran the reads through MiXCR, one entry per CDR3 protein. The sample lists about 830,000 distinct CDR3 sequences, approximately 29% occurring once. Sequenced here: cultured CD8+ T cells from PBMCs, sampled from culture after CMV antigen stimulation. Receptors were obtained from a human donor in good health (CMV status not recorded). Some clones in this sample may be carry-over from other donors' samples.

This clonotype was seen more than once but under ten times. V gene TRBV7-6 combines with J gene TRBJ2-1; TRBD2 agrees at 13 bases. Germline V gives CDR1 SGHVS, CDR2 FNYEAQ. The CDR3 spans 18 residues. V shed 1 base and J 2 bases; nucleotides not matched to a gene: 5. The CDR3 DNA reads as TGTGCCAGCAGCTTAGGACTACTAGCGGGGGGGCCCTACAATGAGCAGTTCTTC. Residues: CASSLGLLAGGPYNEQFF.

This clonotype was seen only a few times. In nucleotides, the CDR3 is TGCGCCAGCAGCCAAGCTTGGGTGGACACCGGGGAGCTGTTTTTT. Residues: CASSQAWVDTGELFF. The rearrangement links TRBV4-1 to TRBJ2-2; D is unresolved. CDR1 is MGHRA, CDR2 YSYEKL, per germline. This CDR3 region has 15 residues. Trimming pared 1 base from V and 3 bases from J, leaving 9 bases between.

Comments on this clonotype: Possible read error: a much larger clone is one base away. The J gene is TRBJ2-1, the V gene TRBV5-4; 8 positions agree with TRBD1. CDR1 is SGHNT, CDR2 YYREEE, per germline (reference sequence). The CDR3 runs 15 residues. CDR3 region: CGSRQTGGTYNEQFF. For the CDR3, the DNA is TGTGGCAGCAGACAAACAGGGGGAACCTACAATGAGCAGTTCTTC.

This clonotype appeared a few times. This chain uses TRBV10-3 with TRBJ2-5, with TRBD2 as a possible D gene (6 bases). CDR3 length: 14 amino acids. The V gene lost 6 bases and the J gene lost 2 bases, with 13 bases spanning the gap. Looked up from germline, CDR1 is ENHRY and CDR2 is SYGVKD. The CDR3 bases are TGTGCCATCAGCGATGGGACTTATCAAGAGACCCAGTACTTC. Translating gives CAISDGTYQETQYF.

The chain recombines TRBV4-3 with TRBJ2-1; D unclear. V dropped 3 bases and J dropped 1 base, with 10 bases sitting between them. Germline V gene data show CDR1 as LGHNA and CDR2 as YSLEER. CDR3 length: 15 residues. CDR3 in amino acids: CASSHVLGSYNEQFF. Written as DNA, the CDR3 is TGCGCCAGCAGCCATGTCTTGGGTTCCTACAATGAGCAGTTCTTC.

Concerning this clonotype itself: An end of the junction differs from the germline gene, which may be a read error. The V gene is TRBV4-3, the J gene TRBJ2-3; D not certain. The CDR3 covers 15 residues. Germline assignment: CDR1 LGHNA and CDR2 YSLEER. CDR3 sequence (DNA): TGCGCCGGCAGCCAAGCGACCCGGCCTCAGGATACGCAGTATTTT. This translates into CAGSQATRPQDTQYF.

CDR3 DNA sequence: TGTGCCAGTTCAACAGGGAATCAGCCCCAGCATTTT. Translated: CASSTGNQPQHF. The chain is built from TRBV13 and TRBJ1-5; D is possibly TRBD1 (6 bases). Trimming shortened V by 9 bases and J by 4 bases, and 10 bases separated the two germline ends. The CDR3 runs 12 residues. The germline V gene has CDR1 PRHDT and CDR2 FYEKMQ (reference sequence).

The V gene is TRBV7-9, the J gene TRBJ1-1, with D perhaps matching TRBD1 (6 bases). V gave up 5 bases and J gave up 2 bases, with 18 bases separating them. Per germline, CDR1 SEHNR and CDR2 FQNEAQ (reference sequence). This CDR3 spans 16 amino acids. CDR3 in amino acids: CASSTRTESANTEAFF. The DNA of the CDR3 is TGTGCCAGCAGCACTCGGACAGAGAGTGCAAACACTGAAGCTTTCTTT.

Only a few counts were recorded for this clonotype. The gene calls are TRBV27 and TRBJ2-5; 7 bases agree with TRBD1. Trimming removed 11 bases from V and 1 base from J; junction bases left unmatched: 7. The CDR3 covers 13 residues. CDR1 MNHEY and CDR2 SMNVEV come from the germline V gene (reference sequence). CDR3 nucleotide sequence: TGTGCCCCCAGGACAGGTACCCAAGAGACCCAGTACTTC. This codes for CAPRTGTQETQYF.

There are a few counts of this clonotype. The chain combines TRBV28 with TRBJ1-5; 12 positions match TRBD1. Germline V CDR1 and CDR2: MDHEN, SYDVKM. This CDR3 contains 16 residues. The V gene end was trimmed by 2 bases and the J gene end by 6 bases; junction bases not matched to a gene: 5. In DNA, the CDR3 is TGTGCCAGCAGTTTAAGAAGGGACAGGGGGCCTCAGCCCCAGCATTTT. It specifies CASSLRRDRGPQPQHF.

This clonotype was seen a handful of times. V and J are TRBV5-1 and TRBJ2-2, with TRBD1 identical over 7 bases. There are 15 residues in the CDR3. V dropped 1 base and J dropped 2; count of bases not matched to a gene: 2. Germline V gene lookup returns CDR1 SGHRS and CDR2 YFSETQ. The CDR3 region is CASSLRGQNTGELFF. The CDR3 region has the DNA TGCGCCAGCAGCTTGAGGGGGCAAAACACCGGGGAGCTGTTTTTT.

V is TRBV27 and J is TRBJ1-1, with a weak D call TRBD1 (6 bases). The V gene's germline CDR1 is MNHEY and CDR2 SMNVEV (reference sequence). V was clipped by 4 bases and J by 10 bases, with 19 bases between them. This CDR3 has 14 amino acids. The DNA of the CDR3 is TGTGCCAGCAGTTCCAGACAGGTCGTATTGGGAGCTTTCTTT. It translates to CASSSRQVVLGAFF.

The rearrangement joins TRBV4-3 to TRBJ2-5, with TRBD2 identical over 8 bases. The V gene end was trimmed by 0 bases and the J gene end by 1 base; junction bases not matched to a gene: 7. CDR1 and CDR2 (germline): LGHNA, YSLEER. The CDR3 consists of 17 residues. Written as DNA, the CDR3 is TGCGCCAGCAGCCAAGAAAGCCGAGCGGGGGCCCAAGAGACCCAGTACTTC. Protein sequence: CASSQESRAGAQETQYF.

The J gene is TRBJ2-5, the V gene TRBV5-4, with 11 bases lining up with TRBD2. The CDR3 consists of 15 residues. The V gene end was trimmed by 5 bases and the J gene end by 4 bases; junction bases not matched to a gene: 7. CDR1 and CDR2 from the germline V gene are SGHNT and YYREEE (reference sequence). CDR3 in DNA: TGTGCCAGCAGAGGGACTAGCGGATCCGCAGAGACCCAGTACTTC. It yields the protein CASRGTSGSAETQYF.

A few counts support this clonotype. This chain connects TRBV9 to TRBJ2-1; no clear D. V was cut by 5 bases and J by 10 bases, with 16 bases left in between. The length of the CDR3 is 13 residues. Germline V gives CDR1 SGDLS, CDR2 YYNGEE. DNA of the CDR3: TGTGCCAGCAGTCCTGGCCCGAGTAAAGAGCAGTTCTTC. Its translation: CASSPGPSKEQFF.

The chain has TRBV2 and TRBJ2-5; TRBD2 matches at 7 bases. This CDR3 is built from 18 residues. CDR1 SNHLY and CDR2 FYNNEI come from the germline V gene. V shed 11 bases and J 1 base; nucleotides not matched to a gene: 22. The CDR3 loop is CAGLGEGRDPSLQETQYF. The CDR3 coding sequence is TGTGCCGGCCTCGGGGAGGGGAGAGACCCAAGCCTCCAAGAGACCCAGTACTTC. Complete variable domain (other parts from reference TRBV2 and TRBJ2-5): EPEVTQTPSHQVTQMGQEVILRCVPISNHLYFYWYRQILGQKVEFLVSFYNNEISEKSEIFDDQFSVERPDGSNFTLKIRSTKLEDSAMYFCAGLGEGRDPSLQETQYFGPGTRLLVL.

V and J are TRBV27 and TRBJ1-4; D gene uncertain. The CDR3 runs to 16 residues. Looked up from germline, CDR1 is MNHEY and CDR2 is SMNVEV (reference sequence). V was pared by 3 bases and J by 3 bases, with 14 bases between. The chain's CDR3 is CASSFTYGHPNEKLFF. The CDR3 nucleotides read TGTGCCAGCAGTTTTACGTACGGTCATCCTAATGAAAAACTGTTTTTT.

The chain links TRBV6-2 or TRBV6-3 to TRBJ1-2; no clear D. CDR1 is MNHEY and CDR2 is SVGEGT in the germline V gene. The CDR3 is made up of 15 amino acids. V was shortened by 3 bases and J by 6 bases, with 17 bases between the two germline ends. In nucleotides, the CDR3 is TGTGCCAGCAGTTATTATCGGGGTTCCTTCGATGGCTACACCTTC. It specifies CASSYYRGSFDGYTF.

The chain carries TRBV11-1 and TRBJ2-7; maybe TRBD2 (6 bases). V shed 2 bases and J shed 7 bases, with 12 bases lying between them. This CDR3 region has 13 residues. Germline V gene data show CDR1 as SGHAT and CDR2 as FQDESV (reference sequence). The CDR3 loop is CASSLLAGREQYF. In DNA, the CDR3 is TGTGCCAGCAGCTTACTGGCGGGGCGGGAGCAGTACTTC.

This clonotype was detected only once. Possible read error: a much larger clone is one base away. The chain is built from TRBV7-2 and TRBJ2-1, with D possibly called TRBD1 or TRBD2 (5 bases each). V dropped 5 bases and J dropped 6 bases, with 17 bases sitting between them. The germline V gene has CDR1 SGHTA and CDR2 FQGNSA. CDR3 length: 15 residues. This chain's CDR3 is CASSVGTNACNEQFF. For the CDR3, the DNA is TGTGCCAGCAGCGTCGGGACGAACGCGTGCAATGAGCAGTTCTTC. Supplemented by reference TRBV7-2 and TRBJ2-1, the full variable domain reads GAGVSQSPSNKVTEKGKDVELRCDPISGHTALYWYRQSLGQGLEFLIYFQGNSAPDKSGLPSDRFSAERTGGSVSTLTIQRTQQEDSAVYLCASSVGTNACNEQFFGPGTRLTVL.

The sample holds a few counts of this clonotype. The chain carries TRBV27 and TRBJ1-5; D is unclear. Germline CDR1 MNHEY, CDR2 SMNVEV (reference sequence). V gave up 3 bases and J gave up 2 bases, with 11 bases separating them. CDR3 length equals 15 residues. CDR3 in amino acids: CASSFWGTRNQPQHF. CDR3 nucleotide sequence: TGTGCCAGCAGTTTTTGGGGTACACGCAATCAGCCCCAGCATTTT.